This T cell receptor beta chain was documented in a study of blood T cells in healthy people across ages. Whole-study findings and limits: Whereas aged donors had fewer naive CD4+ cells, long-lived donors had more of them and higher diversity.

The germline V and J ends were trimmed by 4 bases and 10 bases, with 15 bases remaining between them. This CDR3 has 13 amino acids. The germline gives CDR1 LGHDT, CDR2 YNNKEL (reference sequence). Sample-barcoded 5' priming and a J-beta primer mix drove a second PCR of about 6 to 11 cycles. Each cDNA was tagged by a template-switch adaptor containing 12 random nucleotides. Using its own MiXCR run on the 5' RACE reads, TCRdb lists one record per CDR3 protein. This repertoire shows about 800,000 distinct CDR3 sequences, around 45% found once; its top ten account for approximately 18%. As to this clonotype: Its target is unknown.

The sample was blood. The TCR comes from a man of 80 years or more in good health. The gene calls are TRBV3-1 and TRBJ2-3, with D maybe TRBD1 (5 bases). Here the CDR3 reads CASSRQQPGAQYF. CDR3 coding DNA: TGTGCCAGCAGCCGACAGCAGCCTGGGGCGCAGTATTTT.